The 17 T cell receptor beta chains given below trace back to one sample, sequenced in a study of blood T cell repertoires in COVID-19. The protocol was immunoSEQ multiplex PCR, while the TCRdb copy is restricted to in-frame clones and leaves out a portion. The sample holds about 170,000 clones; around three quarters are singletons and the top ten take 19%. Sequences were obtained from PBMCs or T cells enriched from blood (not recorded which). The source of these receptors is an older woman in a cohort exposed to, infected with or recovered from COVID-19 (not recorded which).

This chain links TRBV19 with TRBJ1-1; the D gene is possibly TRBD1 (6 bases). This CDR3 comprises 18 residues. Germline values: CDR1 LNHDA, CDR2 SQIVND (reference sequence). Trimming stripped 1 base from V and 4 bases from J, with 22 bases between. Written as DNA, the CDR3 is TGTGCCAGTAGTATAGGGGGGCAGGCGACCTTTTTGGGCACTGAAGCTTTCTTT. It yields the protein CASSIGGQATFLGTEAFF.

This clone showed up just once. The rearrangement uses TRBV19 and TRBJ2-1, with 10 bases that match TRBD2. Per the germline V gene, CDR1 is LNHDA and CDR2 is SQIVND (reference sequence). The J segment lost 8 bases and the V segment lost 4 bases, leaving 11 bases of the junction unmatched. The CDR3 contains 16 residues. This CDR3 is CASSKKASGSDYEQFF. CDR3 sequence (DNA): TGTGCCAGTAGTAAGAAGGCTAGCGGGAGCGATTATGAGCAGTTCTTC.

The sample holds one count of this clone. V usage is TRBV5-1 and J usage is TRBJ2-3; 9 nucleotides align to TRBD2. The CDR3 totals 16 residues. The V gene end was trimmed by 4 bases and the J gene end by 1 base; junction bases not matched to a gene: 7. CDR1 and CDR2 from the germline V gene are SGHRS and YFSETQ. The CDR3 DNA sequence: TGCGCCAGCAGCACACTTAGCGGGAGTCGCACAGATACGCAGTATTTT. It codes for CASSTLSGSRTDTQYF.

V gene TRBV20-1 combines with J gene TRBJ1-1; 7 positions agree with TRBD1. The germline CDR1 and CDR2 sequences are DFQATT and SNEGSKA (reference sequence). The CDR3 covers 11 residues. The CDR3 DNA sequence: TGCAGAAGCTCAGGGGGCACTGAAGCTTTCTTT. Translation: CRSSGGTEAFF.

V is TRBV7-2 and J is TRBJ1-6; unclear D gene. V was pared by 5 bases and J by 5 bases, with 19 bases between. Germline values: CDR1 SGHTA, CDR2 FQGNSA. This CDR3 region has 17 residues. CDR3 loop: CASSPFAVTAHNSPLHF. Here the CDR3 DNA reads TGTGCCAGCAGCCCCTTTGCGGTAACTGCTCATAATTCACCCCTCCACTTT.

This chain connects TRBV6-5 to TRBJ2-5; no definite D call. Trimming removed 5 bases at V and 5 bases at J, with 15 bases between. The CDR3 sequence is 14 residues long. Germline values: CDR1 MNHEY, CDR2 SVGAGI. CDR3 in DNA: TGTGCCAGCAGTCACACCTCTTTCGGGGAGACCCAGTACTTC. It is translated as CASSHTSFGETQYF.

The chain employs TRBV2 and TRBJ1-1; possible D gene TRBD1, 5 bases. The CDR3 contains 16 residues. The ends were cut back, 2 bases at V and 0 bases at J, with 13 bases in the middle. Germline values: CDR1 SNHLY, CDR2 FYNNEI. The CDR3 sequence is CASSERGTEMNTEAFF. In nucleotides, the CDR3 is TGTGCCAGCAGTGAAAGGGGAACAGAAATGAACACTGAAGCTTTCTTT. Complete variable domain (other parts from reference TRBV2 and TRBJ1-1): EPEVTQTPSHQVTQMGQEVILRCVPISNHLYFYWYRQILGQKVEFLVSFYNNEISEKSEIFDDQFSVERPDGSNFTLKIRSTKLEDSAMYFCASSERGTEMNTEAFFGQGTRLTVV.

This CDR3 reads CASTNRGLSYEQYF. The CDR3 DNA reads as TGTGCCAGCACAAACAGGGGCCTCTCCTACGAGCAGTACTTC. The chain couples TRBV7-9 to TRBJ2-7; TRBD1 matches at 7 bases. This CDR3 has 14 amino acids. V dropped 7 bases and J dropped 0; count of bases not matched to a gene: 6. Germline loops: CDR1 SEHNR, CDR2 FQNEAQ (reference sequence).

This clone has more than one count but fewer than ten. This chain uses TRBV3-1 (or the pseudogene TRBV3-2) with TRBJ1-3, with 9 positions matching TRBD1. The germline V gene has CDR1 LGHDT and CDR2 YNNKEL (reference sequence). With 4 bases clipped from V and 8 bases from J, the junction kept 6 bases outside the gene matches. This CDR3 is 14 amino acids long. CDR3: CASSPDRGGDTIYF. The CDR3 nucleotides are TGTGCCAGCAGCCCGGACAGGGGAGGGGACACCATATATTTT.

CDR3 in amino acids: CASSGPSPGQGLYGYTF. The CDR3 DNA reads TGTGCCAGCAGCGGCCCAAGCCCGGGACAGGGGCTCTATGGCTACACCTTC. The chain employs TRBV9 and TRBJ1-2, with 10 nucleotides matching TRBD1. This CDR3 is 17 amino acids long. With V trimmed by 3 bases and J by 4 bases, 12 bases remained unmatched. Germline V CDR1 and CDR2: SGDLS, YYNGEE.

This chain joins TRBV11-2 and TRBJ2-7; 9 bases line up with TRBD1. There are 13 residues in the CDR3. The germline V gene encodes CDR1 SGHAT and CDR2 FQNNGV. After removal of 7 bases from V and 3 bases from J, the junction contained 4 bases not matched to a gene. DNA for the CDR3: TGTGCCAGCACCCCGGGACAGGGCTACGAGCAGTACTTC. Protein: CASTPGQGYEQYF.

The J gene is TRBJ2-5, the V gene TRBV9, with 14 bases lining up with TRBD2. With V trimmed by 7 bases and J by 5 bases, 10 bases remained unmatched. Germline values: CDR1 SGDLS, CDR2 YYNGEE. The CDR3 extends over 16 amino acids. In DNA, the CDR3 is TGTGCCAGCTCTCTAGGACTAGCGGGAGGAAGGGAGACCCAGTACTTC. Protein sequence: CASSLGLAGGRETQYF.

The chain combines TRBV4-2 with TRBJ1-4; possibly TRBD1 for D (6 bases). This CDR3 is 17 amino acids long. Trimming pared 4 bases from V and 8 bases from J, leaving 23 bases between. The germline V gene encodes CDR1 LGHNA and CDR2 YNFKEQ. The CDR3 sequence is CASSPPLGGGWDEKLFF. DNA for the CDR3: TGTGCCAGCAGCCCTCCTTTGGGAGGGGGATGGGACGAAAAACTGTTTTTT.

This clone showed up just a few times. The V call is TRBV6-1, the J call TRBJ1-6, with 8 bases fitting TRBD1. The CDR3 extends over 15 amino acids. V lost 3 bases and J lost 7; bases outside the gene matches: 5. Germline V lookup: CDR1 MNHNS, CDR2 SASEGT. The CDR3 protein is CASSDRTGSNSPLHF. CDR3 DNA: TGTGCCAGCAGTGATCGGACAGGGAGCAATTCACCCCTCCACTTT.

In its sample, this clone was seen a few times. V usage is TRBV3-1 (or the pseudogene TRBV3-2) and J usage is TRBJ2-7; D not certain. The CDR3 has 13 amino acids. Germline V gene data show CDR1 as LGHDT and CDR2 as YNNKEL (reference sequence). V shed 1 base and J shed 0 bases, with 4 bases lying between them. The CDR3 reads CASSQATSYEQYF. CDR3 sequence (DNA): TGTGCCAGCAGCCAAGCTACCTCCTACGAGCAGTACTTC.

The chain combines TRBV9 with TRBJ2-1; 10 nucleotides agree with TRBD2. CDR1 is SGDLS and CDR2 is YYNGEE in the germline V gene. V shed 1 base and J 8 bases; nucleotides not matched to a gene: 12. The CDR3 extends over 17 amino acids. The CDR3 reads CASSVISAASGSDEQFF. The CDR3 DNA follows: TGTGCCAGCAGCGTAATATCCGCGGCTAGCGGGAGTGATGAGCAGTTCTTC.

The CDR3 region is CASSPFRQALGEQFF. CDR3 nucleotide sequence: TGTGCCAGCTCACCTTTTCGACAGGCCCTTGGTGAGCAGTTCTTC. J is TRBJ2-1 and V is TRBV6-5, with D perhaps matching TRBD1 (6 bases). CDR1 is MNHEY and CDR2 is SVGAGI in the germline V gene. V dropped 8 bases and J dropped 9 bases, with 23 bases sitting between them. This CDR3 has 15 residues.